This entry lists 16 T cell receptor beta chains sequenced from one sample in a study of T cells in Graves' hyperthyroidism and ophthalmopathy. Amplification of TCR beta CDR3 regions was performed using RNA transcripts as template. A set of HTBI primers served as the primers for a first-round RT-PCR of the TCR CDR3. MiXCR, run by TCRdb on the multiplex PCR reads, gives a single entry per CDR3 protein. This sample yields about 380,000 distinct CDR3 sequences, of which around 13% are seen a single time; approximately 9.9% belongs to the top ten. Material for sequencing was blood. These receptors were obtained from a woman in her sixties or seventies with Graves' hyperthyroidism.

This clonotype was counted at least ten times. V and J are TRBV28 and TRBJ2-2, with 8 positions matching TRBD1. This CDR3 spans 14 amino acids. CDR1 MDHEN and CDR2 SYDVKM come from the germline V gene. V was pared by 8 bases and J by 2 bases, with 4 bases of the junction left unmatched. The chain's CDR3 is CASQGAGNTGELFF. In DNA, the CDR3 is TGTGCCAGCCAGGGGGCTGGAAACACCGGGGAGCTGTTTTTT. Full variable domain (rest looked up from reference TRBV28 and TRBJ2-2): DVKVTQSSRYLVKRTGEKVFLECVQDMDHENMFWYRQDPGLGLRLIYFSYDVKMKEKGDIPEGYSVSREKKERFSLILESASTNQTSMYLCASQGAGNTGELFFGEGSRLTVL.

As for this clonotype: This may arise from a read error, as a much more abundant clone is one base away. The V gene is TRBV2, the J gene TRBJ1-2; D is unresolved. Between the trimmed V and J ends, which lost 3 bases and 8 bases, there was a span of 19 bases. The germline gives CDR1 SNHLY, CDR2 FYNNEI. This CDR3 has 15 amino acids. The CDR3 sequence: CASSEQGHRVQGYTF. Written as DNA, the CDR3 is TGTGCCAGCAGTGAGCAAGGCCATCGGGTACAGGGCTACACCTTC. The entire variable domain, with the rest obtained from reference TRBV2 and TRBJ1-2, is as follows: EPEVTQTPSHQVTQMGQEVILRCVPISNHLYFYWYRQILGQKVEFLVSFYNNEISEKSEIFDDQFSVERPDGSNFTLKIRSTKLEDSAMYFCASSEQGHRVQGYTFGSGTRLTVV.

The V call is TRBV27, the J call TRBJ2-1, with 11 nucleotides matching TRBD2. The ends lost 5 bases at V and 2 bases at J; junction bases unmatched: 5. Germline V CDR1 and CDR2: MNHEY, SMNVEV (reference sequence). The CDR3 covers 16 residues. CDR3 DNA sequence: TGTGCCAGCAGTGTCTCTAGCGGGGGGACCTACAATGAGCAGTTCTTC. It encodes CASSVSSGGTYNEQFF.

The gene calls are TRBV11-2 and TRBJ2-2; 8 bases line up with TRBD2. Germline trimming cut 2 bases from V and 7 bases from J; bases unmatched to any gene: 3. There are 14 residues in the CDR3. Germline assignment: CDR1 SGHAT and CDR2 FQNNGV. The DNA of the CDR3 is TGTGCCAGCAGCTTATGGACTAGCAGCGGGGAGCTGTTTTTT. Translating it yields CASSLWTSSGELFF.

In the case of this clonotype: A much larger clone is a single base away; this may be a read error. This chain joins TRBV20-1 and TRBJ2-1, with TRBD1 as a possible D gene (6 bases). Germline V gene sequence: CDR1 DFQATT, CDR2 SNEGSKA (reference sequence). The CDR3 length is 16 residues. CDR3 residues: CSARDIGWDIVNEQLF. The CDR3 DNA reads TGCAGTGCTAGAGACATTGGTTGGGACATCGTCAATGAGCAGCTCTTC.

This clonotype has at least ten counts. This chain connects TRBV27 to TRBJ2-7, with D possibly being TRBD1 or TRBD2 (5 bases each). The length of the CDR3 is 16 residues. With 4 bases removed from V and 2 bases from J, the gap between germline ends came to 18 bases. Germline V gives CDR1 MNHEY, CDR2 SMNVEV (reference sequence). In nucleotides, the CDR3 is TGTGCCAGCAGTTCCGCCGGGGCCGCCGGGCCCTACGAGCAGTACTTC. Encoded protein: CASSSAGAAGPYEQYF.

Concerning this clonotype: This may be a read error, as it is one base from a much larger clone. It is likely a read error, because the conserved phenylalanine at the end of the CDR3 is missing. The chain has TRBV11-2 and TRBJ2-6; 7 nucleotides match TRBD2. This CDR3 is 17 amino acids long. Trimming removed 6 bases from V and 0 bases from J; junction bases left unmatched: 8. CDR1 and CDR2 (germline): SGHAT, FQNNGV. The CDR3, as DNA: TGTGCCAGCAGACCACTAACGGGGGGCTCTGGGGCCAACGTCCTGACTCTC. This sequence encodes CASRPLTGGSGANVLTL.

This clonotype was observed a few times. The V gene is TRBV7-6, the J gene TRBJ2-4; TRBD2 agrees at 9 bases. This CDR3 contains 19 residues. V gave up 1 base and J gave up 5 bases; unmatched junction bases: 15. Germline CDR1 and CDR2: SGHVS and FNYEAQ. This chain's CDR3 is CASSLGRWRSSGKQNIQYF. In DNA, the CDR3 is TGTGCCAGCAGCTTAGGGCGGTGGAGGTCTAGCGGGAAGCAAAACATTCAGTACTTC.

This clonotype showed up many times. This chain connects TRBV6-2 or TRBV6-3 to TRBJ2-5; 9 bases fit TRBD2. Germline CDR1 MNHEY, CDR2 SVGEGT. The CDR3 loop spans 14 amino acids. Trimming removed 6 bases from V and 4 bases from J; junction bases left unmatched: 6. In DNA form, the CDR3 reads TGTGCCAGCAGCCCCGGGACTAGCAGAGAGACCCAGTACTTC. Its translation is CASSPGTSRETQYF.

This clonotype was observed many times. The chain is built from TRBV11-2 and TRBJ1-2, with no clear D. The CDR3 sequence is 15 residues long. V lost 0 bases, J lost 4 bases, and 12 bases lay in between. Germline lookup yields CDR1 SGHAT and CDR2 FQNNGV. The CDR3: CASSLEGSTSYGYTF. DNA for the CDR3: TGTGCCAGCAGCTTAGAGGGGTCGACATCCTATGGCTACACCTTC.

This clonotype was recorded at least ten times. This chain joins TRBV5-6 and TRBJ2-1; 10 nucleotides align to TRBD2. The CDR3 totals 17 residues. Per germline, CDR1 SGHDT and CDR2 YYEEEE. The J segment lost 7 bases and the V segment lost 4 bases, leaving 14 bases of the junction unmatched. The CDR3 DNA reads TGTGCCAGCAGCCATACGACGCTAGCGGGAGATAAAAATGAGCAGTTCTTC. This codes for CASSHTTLAGDKNEQFF.

This clonotype was picked up many times. The gene calls are TRBV12-3 or TRBV12-4 and TRBJ2-3; 11 positions match TRBD2. V was pared by 3 bases and J by 3 bases, with 8 bases of the junction left unmatched. This CDR3 has 17 residues. The CDR3 sequence: CASSFGLTSGATDTQYF. The CDR3 nucleotides read TGTGCCAGCAGTTTTGGGTTGACTAGCGGGGCTACAGATACGCAGTATTTT.

This clonotype showed up many times. The gene calls are TRBV18 and TRBJ1-1; 7 bases align to TRBD1. This CDR3 has 15 amino acids. The J segment lost 1 base and the V segment lost 3 bases, leaving 5 bases of the junction unmatched. The V gene's germline CDR1 is KGHSH and CDR2 LQKENI. The CDR3 protein is CASSPEDRTNTEAFF. The CDR3 nucleotides read TGTGCCAGCTCACCCGAGGACAGGACGAACACTGAAGCTTTCTTT.

The chain couples TRBV6-1 to TRBJ2-3; TRBD1 aligns across 8 bases. Trimming took 6 bases from V and 7 from J; bases not matched to a gene: 3. The germline V gene encodes CDR1 MNHNS and CDR2 SASEGT. There are 12 residues in the CDR3. The CDR3 loop reads CASRDRVNTQYF. The DNA of the CDR3 is TGTGCCAGCAGGGACAGGGTGAATACGCAGTATTTT.

In its sample, this clonotype was seen many times. The chain has TRBV5-6 and TRBJ1-1; D unresolved. The CDR3 length is 15 residues. Germline V gives CDR1 SGHDT, CDR2 YYEEEE. Between the trimmed V and J ends, which lost 2 bases and 1 base, there was a span of 12 bases. The CDR3 spells CASSFRRDPNTEAFF. The CDR3, as DNA: TGTGCCAGCAGCTTCAGAAGAGACCCGAACACTGAAGCTTTCTTT.

This clonotype was seen at least ten times. J is TRBJ2-1 and V is TRBV18; 7 bases align to TRBD1. CDR1 is KGHSH, CDR2 LQKENI, per germline. This CDR3 has 15 amino acids. With 3 bases clipped from V and 7 bases from J, the junction kept 9 bases outside the gene matches. The CDR3 coding sequence is TGTGCCAGCTCACCGGTCAGACAGGGACGGAATGAGCAGTTCTTC. Protein: CASSPVRQGRNEQFF.